The rows below give T cell receptor beta chains drawn from one sample of a study of blood T cells in healthy people across ages. TCRdb re-called the 5' RACE reads with MiXCR, one entry per CDR3 protein. Of more than 650,000 distinct CDR3 sequences listed, 22% are singletons. Sequencing used blood. Receptor source: a man between 70 and 80 years old in good health. The CDR3 runs from the conserved cysteine through the conserved F or W. Each record gives: V gene, J gene, CDR3 protein.

>TRBV7-9|TRBJ1-2
CASSPPGLGYTF
>TRBV7-9|TRBJ2-1
CASSLYGVNEQFF
>TRBV13|TRBJ2-3
CASSDILAGGLTDTQYF
>TRBV28|TRBJ2-5
CATLPADSSSKKTQYF
>TRBV21-1|TRBJ1-4
CASSDSGTESATNEKLFF
>TRBV12-3/TRBV12-4|TRBJ1-5
CASSFLRGNSPQHF
>TRBV28|TRBJ1-2
CASTGVAYGYTF
>TRBV4-2|TRBJ1-2
CASSQDLRQASNYGYTF
>TRBV15|TRBJ1-1
CATSELGQNTEAFF
>TRBV7-9|TRBJ1-2
CASSLVGPHGLSYGCTF
>TRBV11-3|TRBJ2-3
CASSLDGQGRTDTQYF
>TRBV20-1|TRBJ2-5
CSANPGGETQYF
>TRBV21-1|TRBJ2-4
CASAKPEGTKNIQYF
>TRBV2|TRBJ1-6
CASSEGGQVNNSPLHF
>TRBV15|TRBJ1-2
CATSRGNNYGYTF
>TRBV29-1|TRBJ2-1
CSVEGLAGVRNEQFF
>TRBV27|TRBJ2-1
CASSFMRGAYNEQFF
>TRBV28|TRBJ2-3
CASSSDRDRFSNTQYF
>TRBV6-2/TRBV6-3|TRBJ1-2
CASRPGVPTYGYAF
>TRBV6-6|TRBJ2-1
CASRRRGSYNEQFF
>TRBV11-2|TRBJ1-5
CASSFAQGIRFQPQHF
>TRBV10-3|TRBJ2-3
CAISLGGQDTQYF
>TRBV2|TRBJ2-3
CASSEVGGDTQYF
>TRBV6-1|TRBJ1-2
CASSLHRGYGYTF